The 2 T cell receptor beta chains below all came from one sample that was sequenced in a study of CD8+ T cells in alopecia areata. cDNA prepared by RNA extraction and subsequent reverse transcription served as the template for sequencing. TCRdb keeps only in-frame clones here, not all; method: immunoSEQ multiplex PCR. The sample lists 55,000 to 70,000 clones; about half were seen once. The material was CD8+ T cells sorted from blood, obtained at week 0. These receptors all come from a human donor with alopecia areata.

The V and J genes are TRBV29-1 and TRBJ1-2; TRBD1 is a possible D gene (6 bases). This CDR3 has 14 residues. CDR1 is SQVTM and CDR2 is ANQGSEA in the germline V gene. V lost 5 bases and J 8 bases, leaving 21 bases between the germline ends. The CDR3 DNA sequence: TGCAGCGTTTCATCCCAGGGGCTAGCTCACGGCTACACCTTC. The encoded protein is CSVSSQGLAHGYTF.

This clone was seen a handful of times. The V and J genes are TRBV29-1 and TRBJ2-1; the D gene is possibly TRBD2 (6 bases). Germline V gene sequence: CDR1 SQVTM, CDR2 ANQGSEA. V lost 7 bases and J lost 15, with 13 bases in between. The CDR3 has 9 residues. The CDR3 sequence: CSGGDPLFF. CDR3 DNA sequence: TGCAGCGGGGGGGACCCCCTGTTCTTC.